The 12 T cell receptor beta chains listed next were all sequenced from one sample in a study of OX40 agonist ivuxolimab in advanced cancers. Generated by immunoSEQ multiplex PCR, the TCRdb table keeps only in-frame clones and is missing some. This sample has fewer than 100,000 clones; around 89% occur once, and the top ten carry approximately 9.1%. The source was CD4+ or CD8+ T cells sorted from blood, collected in a trial of the OX40 agonist ivuxolimab. The receptors were gathered from an adult with an advanced solid tumor such as melanoma, head and neck, liver or kidney cancer.

This clone has a single count. A much larger clone is a single base away; this may be a read error. Distinct nucleotide sequences in the sample also encode this CDR3. The chain joins TRBV28 to TRBJ2-7, with unresolved D. Trimming took off 3 bases at V and 3 bases at J, with 6 bases between the two ends. CDR3 length: 12 residues. From germline, CDR1 is MDHEN and CDR2 SYDVKM. Here the CDR3 DNA reads TGTGCCAGCAGTTTTCAGAACTACGAGCAGTACTTC. Protein product: CASSFQNYEQYF.

This rearrangement joins TRBV19 to TRBJ1-5; the D gene is possibly TRBD1 (6 bases). V lost 3 bases and J lost 7, with 19 bases in between. This CDR3 is 16 amino acids long. Germline CDR1 and CDR2: LNHDA and SQIVND (reference sequence). The CDR3 nucleotides read TGTGCCAGTAGTATGGTCCCAGGGGTAATTGTGCAGCCCCAGCATTTT. Residues: CASSMVPGVIVQPQHF.

The chain employs TRBV6-4 and TRBJ2-6, with 7 bases lining up with TRBD1. The CDR3 has 16 residues. CDR1 is MRHNA and CDR2 is SNTAGT in the germline V gene. Germline trimming cut 2 bases from V and 4 bases from J; bases unmatched to any gene: 5. The CDR3 DNA is TGTGCCAGCAGTGACCGAACAGGGGCAGGGGCCAACGTCCTGACTTTC. Amino acid sequence: CASSDRTGAGANVLTF.

The chain uses TRBV4-1 and TRBJ2-6, with a tentative D call TRBD1 (6 bases). V was shortened by 1 base and J by 0 bases, with 13 bases between the two germline ends. CDR3 length: 18 residues. Germline CDR1 MGHRA, CDR2 YSYEKL. CDR3 protein: CASSQGGRGRSGANVLTF. CDR3 in DNA: TGCGCCAGCAGCCAAGGAGGCAGGGGACGCTCTGGGGCCAACGTCCTGACTTTC.

The chain recombines TRBV4-1 with TRBJ2-1; tentatively, D is TRBD2 (6 bases). V was clipped by 6 bases and J by 0 bases, with 18 bases between them. This CDR3 spans 17 amino acids. Germline CDR1 reads MGHRA; CDR2 reads YSYEKL. The CDR3 DNA follows: TGCGCCAGCAGTCCTTACCTTAGCGGACGCTCCTACAATGAGCAGTTCTTC. This sequence encodes CASSPYLSGRSYNEQFF.

The chain carries TRBV18 and TRBJ2-5; possibly TRBD1 for D (5 bases). The CDR3 totals 14 residues. V lost 8 bases to trimming and J lost 4 bases, with 17 bases between them. CDR1 and CDR2 (germline): KGHSH, LQKENI. The CDR3 loop reads CASRQSGRGETQYF. CDR3 DNA: TGTGCCAGCCGACAGTCAGGAAGAGGAGAGACCCAGTACTTC. The whole variable domain, remainder taken from reference TRBV18 and TRBJ2-5, is NAGVMQNPRHLVRRRGQEARLRCSPMKGHSHVYWYRQLPEEGLKFMVYLQKENIIDESGMPKERFSAEFPKEGPSILRIQQVVRGDSAAYFCASRQSGRGETQYFGPGTRLLVL.

The chain couples TRBV4-1 to TRBJ2-7; D perhaps matches TRBD2 (6 bases). This CDR3 is 15 amino acids long. The V gene lost 1 base and the J gene lost 4 bases, with 14 bases spanning the gap. Germline CDR1 and CDR2: MGHRA and YSYEKL. The CDR3 coding sequence is TGCGCCAGCAGCCAAGTCCTCGGGAGTAGTTACGAGCAGTACTTC. Amino acid sequence: CASSQVLGSSYEQYF.

The chain employs TRBV10-3 and TRBJ2-3; 9 nucleotides align to TRBD1. In germline, CDR1 is ENHRY, CDR2 SYGVKD. V was clipped by 6 bases and J by 3 bases; unmatched bases: 10. The CDR3 spans 16 residues. CDR3 sequence (DNA): TGTGCCATCAGCTCAGGCGGGGACAGGGTTACAGATACGCAGTATTTT. As protein: CAISSGGDRVTDTQYF.

In DNA form, the CDR3 reads TGCGCCAGCAGCCCGGCCGACTCGGGCAACTACTACGAGCAGTACTTC. Translating gives CASSPADSGNYYEQYF. The rearrangement links TRBV5-1 to TRBJ2-7; D is unresolved. V gave up 4 bases and J gave up 3 bases, with 20 bases separating them. Germline V CDR1 and CDR2: SGHRS, YFSETQ. CDR3 length: 16 amino acids.

This rearrangement joins TRBV6-6 to TRBJ1-2; maybe TRBD1 (5 bases). V lost 1 base and J 1 base, leaving 10 bases between the germline ends. CDR3 length: 15 amino acids. CDR1 and CDR2 (germline): MNHNY, SVGAGI (reference sequence). CDR3 in amino acids: CASSYLGAFNYGYTF. The CDR3 coding sequence is TGTGCCAGCAGTTACTTAGGGGCGTTTAACTATGGCTACACCTTC.

This chain joins TRBV7-8 and TRBJ1-1; 7 bases agree with TRBD1. Germline assignment: CDR1 SGHVS and CDR2 FQNEAQ. The CDR3 consists of 18 residues. Trimming removed 3 bases from V and 3 bases from J; junction bases left unmatched: 16. The CDR3 DNA is TGTGCCAGCAGCTTCTTCGCCACAGGGGCGATCGGGCACACTGAAGCTTTCTTT. Its translation is CASSFFATGAIGHTEAFF.

The rearrangement uses TRBV19 and TRBJ2-5; D gene unclear. CDR3 size: 14 residues. The V gene's germline CDR1 is LNHDA and CDR2 SQIVND (reference sequence). Trimming shortened V by 3 bases and J by 5 bases, and 13 bases separated the two germline ends. The CDR3 nucleotides are TGTGCCAGTAGTATCCGGGCCCCACTGGAGACCCAGTACTTC. This translates into CASSIRAPLETQYF. Supplemented by reference TRBV19 and TRBJ2-5, the full variable domain reads DGGITQSPKYLFRKEGQNVTLSCEQNLNHDAMYWYRQDPGQGLRLIYYSQIVNDFQKGDIAEGYSVSREKKESFPLTVTSAQKNPTAFYLCASSIRAPLETQYFGPGTRLLVL.